A selection of T cell receptor beta chains follows, all from one sample in a study of graft-versus-host responses after intestinal transplantation. Antigens of these TCRs are unknown. Produced via immunoSEQ multiplex PCR; TCRdb's table is partial and in-frame only. The sample consists of roughly 93,000 clones, 85% to 95% of them appearing once. The sample in question was unstimulated CD8+ T cells sorted from spleen or lymph node cells, obtained before intestinal transplant. The receptors shown here come from a human donor who received an intestinal transplant. Each CDR3 is given with its conserved first and last residue. D genes are given only for firm matches. Rows give clone size only sometimes, using once, few, many, or a class for an expanded clone.

D gene: TRBD2
clone size: NA
V gene: TRBV6-4
J gene: TRBJ2-1
CDR3 protein: CASSDRSGDYNEQFF
CDR3 DNA: TGTGCCAGCAGTGACCGAAGCGGGGACTACAATGAGCAGTTCTTC

D gene: TRBD2
clone size: NA
V gene: TRBV5-1
J gene: TRBJ2-7
CDR3 protein: CASSLGLAGLISYEQYF
CDR3 DNA: TGCGCCAGCAGCTTGGGACTAGCGGGATTAATCTCCTACGAGCAGTACTTC

D gene: NA
clone size: NA
V gene: TRBV5-1
J gene: TRBJ2-5
CDR3 protein: CASSLEAGTLETQYF
CDR3 DNA: TGCGCCAGCAGCTTGGAGGCAGGGACTTTGGAGACCCAGTACTTC

D gene: TRBD1
clone size: NA
V gene: TRBV5-6
J gene: TRBJ2-6
CDR3 protein: CASSTDRGPDVLTF
CDR3 DNA: TGTGCCAGCAGCACCGACAGGGGGCCAGACGTCCTGACTTTC

D gene: NA
clone size: NA
V gene: TRBV18
J gene: TRBJ1-3
CDR3 protein: CASSLQEDSTLSGNTIYF
CDR3 DNA: TGTGCCAGCTCACTTCAGGAGGATAGCACACTCTCTGGAAACACCATATATTTT

D gene: NA
clone size: once
V gene: TRBV19
J gene: TRBJ1-6
CDR3 protein: CASSIGRGSPLHF
CDR3 DNA: TGTGCCAGTAGTATAGGTCGGGGTTCACCCCTCCACTTT

D gene: NA
clone size: once
V gene: TRBV29-1
J gene: TRBJ1-3
CDR3 protein: CSVEQGIGNTIYF
CDR3 DNA: TGCAGCGTTGAACAGGGGATTGGAAACACCATATATTTT

D gene: TRBD1
clone size: NA
V gene: TRBV9
J gene: TRBJ2-7
CDR3 protein: CASSGGDRSLYEQYF
CDR3 DNA: TGTGCCAGCAGCGGAGGGGACAGATCCCTCTACGAGCAGTACTTC

D gene: NA
clone size: NA
V gene: TRBV30
J gene: TRBJ1-1
CDR3 protein: CAWSTANTEAFF
CDR3 DNA: TGTGCCTGGAGTACAGCGAACACTGAAGCTTTCTTT

D gene: NA
clone size: few
V gene: TRBV18
J gene: TRBJ1-1
CDR3 protein: CASSQVNTEAFF
CDR3 DNA: TGTGCCAGCTCGCAGGTTAACACTGAAGCTTTCTTT

D gene: NA
clone size: NA
V gene: TRBV7-8
J gene: TRBJ2-5
CDR3 protein: CASSDTRQPETQYF
CDR3 DNA: TGTGCCAGCAGCGACACGAGACAGCCAGAGACCCAGTACTTC

D gene: NA
clone size: NA
V gene: TRBV29-1
J gene: TRBJ2-7
CDR3 protein: CSVERGDSYEQYF
CDR3 DNA: TGCAGCGTTGAGCGGGGTGATTCCTACGAGCAGTACTTC

D gene: TRBD1
clone size: NA
V gene: TRBV27
J gene: TRBJ1-4
CDR3 protein: CASSYGQGHEKLFF
CDR3 DNA: TGTGCCAGCAGCTATGGACAGGGGCATGAAAAACTGTTTTTT

D gene: TRBD1
clone size: NA
V gene: TRBV4-1
J gene: TRBJ2-2
CDR3 protein: CASSQTGMNTGELFF
CDR3 DNA: TGCGCCAGCAGCCAGACAGGGATGAACACCGGGGAGCTGTTTTTT

D gene: TRBD1
clone size: NA
V gene: TRBV7-6
J gene: TRBJ2-7
CDR3 protein: CASSSGTGTYEQYF
CDR3 DNA: TGTGCCAGCAGCTCCGGGACAGGGACCTACGAGCAGTACTTC

D gene: NA
clone size: NA
V gene: TRBV4-1
J gene: TRBJ2-2
CDR3 protein: CASSPNRGPGELFF
CDR3 DNA: TGCGCCAGCAGCCCTAATAGAGGCCCCGGGGAGCTGTTTTTT

D gene: NA
clone size: NA
V gene: TRBV4-2
J gene: TRBJ1-1
CDR3 protein: CASSQVGENTEAFF
CDR3 DNA: TGTGCCAGCAGCCAAGTCGGAGAGAACACTGAAGCTTTCTTT

D gene: TRBD1
clone size: NA
V gene: TRBV19
J gene: TRBJ1-1
CDR3 protein: CASSSRDRVWGTEAFF
CDR3 DNA: TGTGCCAGTAGTTCCCGGGACAGGGTATGGGGCACTGAAGCTTTCTTT

D gene: TRBD1
clone size: NA
V gene: TRBV11-3
J gene: TRBJ2-1
CDR3 protein: CASSLTGGFVSLPFF
CDR3 DNA: TGTGCCAGCAGCTTAACAGGGGGCTTCGTGAGCCTTCCGTTCTTC

D gene: TRBD1
clone size: NA
V gene: TRBV4-1
J gene: TRBJ1-5
CDR3 protein: CASSQDGTGGNQPQHF
CDR3 DNA: TGCGCCAGCAGCCAAGATGGGACAGGGGGCAATCAGCCCCAGCATTTT